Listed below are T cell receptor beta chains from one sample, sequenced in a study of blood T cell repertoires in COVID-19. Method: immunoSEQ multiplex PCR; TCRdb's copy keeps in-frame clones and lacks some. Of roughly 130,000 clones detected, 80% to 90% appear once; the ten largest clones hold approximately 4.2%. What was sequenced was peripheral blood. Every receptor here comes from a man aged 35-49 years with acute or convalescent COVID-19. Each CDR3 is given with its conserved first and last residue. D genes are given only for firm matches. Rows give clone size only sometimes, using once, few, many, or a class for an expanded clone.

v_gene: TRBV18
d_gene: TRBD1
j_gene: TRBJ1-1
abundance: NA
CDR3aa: CASSQRQGASTTEAFF
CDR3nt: TGTGCCAGCTCCCAGAGACAGGGGGCGTCGACCACTGAAGCTTTCTTT

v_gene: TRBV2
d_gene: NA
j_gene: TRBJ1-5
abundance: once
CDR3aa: CASSEARGRNQPQHF
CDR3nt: TGTGCCAGCAGTGAAGCGCGGGGTCGCAATCAGCCCCAGCATTTT

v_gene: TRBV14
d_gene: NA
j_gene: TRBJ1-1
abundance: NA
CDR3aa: CASSPAGNEAFF
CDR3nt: TGTGCCAGCAGCCCAGCAGGTAATGAAGCTTTCTTT

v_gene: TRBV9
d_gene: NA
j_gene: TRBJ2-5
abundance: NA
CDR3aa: CASSVESGLQETQYF
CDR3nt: TGTGCCAGCAGCGTAGAATCCGGACTTCAAGAGACCCAGTACTTC

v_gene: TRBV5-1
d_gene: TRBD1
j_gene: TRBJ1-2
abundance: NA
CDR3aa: CASSPTGTEPYGYTF
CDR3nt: TGCGCCAGCAGCCCCACCGGGACAGAGCCCTATGGCTACACCTTC

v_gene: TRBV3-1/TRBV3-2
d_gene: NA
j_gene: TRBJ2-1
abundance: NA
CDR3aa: CASSPSPGTYNEQFF
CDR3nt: TGTGCCAGCAGCCCGTCTCCCGGGACCTACAATGAGCAGTTCTTC

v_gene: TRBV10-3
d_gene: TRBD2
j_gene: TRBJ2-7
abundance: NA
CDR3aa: CAISNTSGSRYEQYF
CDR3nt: TGTGCCATCAGCAACACTAGCGGGAGTAGGTACGAGCAGTACTTC

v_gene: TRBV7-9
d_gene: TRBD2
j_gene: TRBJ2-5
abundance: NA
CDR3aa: CASSPGRDRGAQYF
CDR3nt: TGTGCCAGCAGCCCGGGACGGGACCGGGGGGCCCAGTACTTC

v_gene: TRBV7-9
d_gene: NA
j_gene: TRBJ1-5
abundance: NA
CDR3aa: CASSLGQGSNQPQHF
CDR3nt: TGTGCCAGCAGCTTAGGGCAGGGGAGCAATCAGCCCCAGCATTTT

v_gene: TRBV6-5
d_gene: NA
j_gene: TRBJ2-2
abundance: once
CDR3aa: CASKEGLNTGELFF
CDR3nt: TGTGCCAGCAAGGAGGGGCTGAACACCGGGGAGCTGTTTTTT

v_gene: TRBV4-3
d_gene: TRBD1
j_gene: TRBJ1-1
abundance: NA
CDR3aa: CASRDRGRTEAFF
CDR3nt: TGCGCCAGCAGGGACAGGGGGCGAACTGAAGCTTTCTTT

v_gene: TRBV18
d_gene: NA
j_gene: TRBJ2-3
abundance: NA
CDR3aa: CASSRYPSPPTDTQYF
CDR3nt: TGTGCCAGCTCACGCTACCCTAGTCCCCCCACAGATACGCAGTATTTT

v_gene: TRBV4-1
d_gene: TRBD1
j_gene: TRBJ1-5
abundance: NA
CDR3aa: CASSHPTGEYQPQHF
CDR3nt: TGCGCCAGCAGCCACCCCACAGGGGAGTATCAGCCCCAGCATTTT

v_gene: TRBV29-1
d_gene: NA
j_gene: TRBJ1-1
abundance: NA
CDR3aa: CSEQSNTEAFF
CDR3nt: TGCAGCGAACAGTCAAACACTGAAGCTTTCTTT

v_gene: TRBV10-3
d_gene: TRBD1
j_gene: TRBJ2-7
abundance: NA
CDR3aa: CAISESKDRWEQYF
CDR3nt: TGTGCCATCAGTGAGTCGAAGGACAGGTGGGAGCAGTACTTC

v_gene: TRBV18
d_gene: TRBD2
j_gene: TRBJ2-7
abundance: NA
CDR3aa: CASSPGLAGPYEQYF
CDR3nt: TGTGCCAGCTCCCCGGGACTAGCGGGACCCTACGAGCAGTACTTC